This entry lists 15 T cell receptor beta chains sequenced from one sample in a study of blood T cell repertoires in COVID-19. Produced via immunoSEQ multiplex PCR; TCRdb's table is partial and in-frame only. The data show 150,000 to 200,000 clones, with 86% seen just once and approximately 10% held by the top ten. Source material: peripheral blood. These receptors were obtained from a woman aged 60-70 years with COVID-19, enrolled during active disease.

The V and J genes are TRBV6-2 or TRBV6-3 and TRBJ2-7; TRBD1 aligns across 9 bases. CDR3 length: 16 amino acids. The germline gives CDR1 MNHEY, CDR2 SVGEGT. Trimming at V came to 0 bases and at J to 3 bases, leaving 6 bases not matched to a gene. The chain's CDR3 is CASSYSVGTGYYEQYF. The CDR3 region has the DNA TGTGCCAGCAGTTACTCGGTGGGGACAGGGTACTACGAGCAGTACTTC.

The chain's CDR3 is CSARDFGEQFF. The CDR3 DNA reads TGCAGTGCTAGAGATTTCGGTGAGCAGTTCTTC. The chain links TRBV20-1 to TRBJ2-1; D is ambiguous. This CDR3 has 11 residues. The germline V gene has CDR1 DFQATT and CDR2 SNEGSKA (reference sequence). V was shortened by 0 bases and J by 9 bases, with 6 bases between the two germline ends.

For the CDR3, the DNA is TGCGCCAGCACCCCCCTGATCACAGGGGTGAACACTGAAGCTTTCTTT. Translation gives CASTPLITGVNTEAFF. The rearrangement links TRBV5-1 to TRBJ1-1, with 7 bases that match TRBD1. This CDR3 contains 16 residues. J gave up 0 bases and V 6 bases, and 11 bases lay outside the gene matches. Per the germline V gene, CDR1 is SGHRS and CDR2 is YFSETQ. Full variable domain (missing parts from reference TRBV5-1 and TRBJ1-1): KAGVTQTPRYLIKTRGQQVTLSCSPISGHRSVSWYQQTPGQGLQFLFEYFSETQRNKGNFPGRFSGRQFSNSRSEMNVSTLELGDSALYLCASTPLITGVNTEAFFGQGTRLTVV.

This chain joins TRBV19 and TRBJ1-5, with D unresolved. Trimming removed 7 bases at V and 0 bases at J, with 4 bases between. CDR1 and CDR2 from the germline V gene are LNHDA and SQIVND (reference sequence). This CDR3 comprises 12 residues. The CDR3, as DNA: TGTGCCAGTACCCGTAGCAATCAGCCCCAGCATTTT. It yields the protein CASTRSNQPQHF.

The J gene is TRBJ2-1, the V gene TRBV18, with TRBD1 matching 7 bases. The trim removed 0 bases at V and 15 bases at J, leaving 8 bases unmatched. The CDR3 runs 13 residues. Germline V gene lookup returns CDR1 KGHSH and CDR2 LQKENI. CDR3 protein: CASSPPGQGEWFF. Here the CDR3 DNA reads TGTGCCAGCTCACCACCGGGGCAGGGGGAGTGGTTCTTC.

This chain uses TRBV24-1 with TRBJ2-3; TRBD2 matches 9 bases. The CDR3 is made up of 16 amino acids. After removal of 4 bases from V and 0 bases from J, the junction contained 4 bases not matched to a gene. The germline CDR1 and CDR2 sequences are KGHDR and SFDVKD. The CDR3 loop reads CATSDRTSGSTDTQYF. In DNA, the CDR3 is TGTGCCACCAGTGACCGTACTAGCGGGAGCACAGATACGCAGTATTTT.

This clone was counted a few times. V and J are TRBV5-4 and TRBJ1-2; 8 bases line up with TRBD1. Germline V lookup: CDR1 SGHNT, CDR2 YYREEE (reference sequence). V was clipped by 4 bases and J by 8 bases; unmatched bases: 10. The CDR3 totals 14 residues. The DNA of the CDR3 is TGTGCCAGCAGCGCCGCAGGGGGCTGGGGGGGCTACACCTTC. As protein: CASSAAGGWGGYTF. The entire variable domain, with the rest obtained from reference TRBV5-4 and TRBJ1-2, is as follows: ETGVTQSPTHLIKTRGQQVTLRCSSQSGHNTVSWYQQALGQGPQFIFQYYREEENGRGNFPPRFSGLQFPNYSSELNVNALELDDSALYLCASSAAGGWGGYTFGSGTRLTVV.

CDR3: CASSRAGGDIQYF. The CDR3 coding sequence is TGTGCCAGCAGCCGAGCGGGAGGGGACATTCAGTACTTC. The V call is TRBV11-3, the J call TRBJ2-4; the match to TRBD2 covers 10 bases. Germline assignment: CDR1 SGHNT and CDR2 YENEEA. CDR3 size: 13 residues. J was trimmed by 8 bases and V by 5 bases; bases with no gene match: 3.

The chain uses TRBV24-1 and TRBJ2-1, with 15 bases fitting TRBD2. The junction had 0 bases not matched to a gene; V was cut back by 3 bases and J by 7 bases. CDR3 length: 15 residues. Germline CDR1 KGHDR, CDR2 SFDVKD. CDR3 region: CATSDGTSGRNEQFF. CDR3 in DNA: TGTGCCACCAGTGATGGGACTAGCGGGAGGAATGAGCAGTTCTTC.

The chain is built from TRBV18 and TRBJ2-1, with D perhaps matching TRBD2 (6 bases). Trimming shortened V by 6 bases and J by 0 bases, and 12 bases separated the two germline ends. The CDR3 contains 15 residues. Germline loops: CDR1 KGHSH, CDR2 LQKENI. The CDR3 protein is CASSSIADSYNEQFF. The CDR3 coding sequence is TGTGCCAGCTCTTCCATAGCGGACTCCTACAATGAGCAGTTCTTC.

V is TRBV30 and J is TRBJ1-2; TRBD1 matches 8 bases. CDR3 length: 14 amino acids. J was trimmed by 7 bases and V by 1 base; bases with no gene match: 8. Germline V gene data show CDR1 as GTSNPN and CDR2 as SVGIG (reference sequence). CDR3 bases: TGTGCCTGGAGTGGAGGACAGGGTTTAGGTGGCTACACCTTC. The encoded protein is CAWSGGQGLGGYTF.

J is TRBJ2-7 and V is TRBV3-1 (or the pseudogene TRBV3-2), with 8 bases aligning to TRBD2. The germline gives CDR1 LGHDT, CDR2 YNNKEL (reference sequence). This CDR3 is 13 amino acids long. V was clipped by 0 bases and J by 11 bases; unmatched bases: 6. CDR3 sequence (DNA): TGTGCCAGCAGCCAAGATCCGGGACTAGAAAAGTACTTC. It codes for CASSQDPGLEKYF.

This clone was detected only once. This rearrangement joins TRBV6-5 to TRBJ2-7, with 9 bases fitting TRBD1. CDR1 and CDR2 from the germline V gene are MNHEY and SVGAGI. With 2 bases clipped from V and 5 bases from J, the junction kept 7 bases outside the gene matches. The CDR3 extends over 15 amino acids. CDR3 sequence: CASSYTTGTGNEQYF. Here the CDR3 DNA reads TGTGCCAGCAGTTACACAACCGGGACAGGGAACGAGCAGTACTTC.

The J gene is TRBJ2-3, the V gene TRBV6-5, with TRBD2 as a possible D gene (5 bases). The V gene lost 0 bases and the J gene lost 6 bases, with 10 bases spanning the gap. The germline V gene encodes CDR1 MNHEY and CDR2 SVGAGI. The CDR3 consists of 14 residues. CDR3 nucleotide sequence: TGTGCCAGCAGTTACTCGAGAGGGTTGGATACGCAGTATTTT. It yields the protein CASSYSRGLDTQYF.

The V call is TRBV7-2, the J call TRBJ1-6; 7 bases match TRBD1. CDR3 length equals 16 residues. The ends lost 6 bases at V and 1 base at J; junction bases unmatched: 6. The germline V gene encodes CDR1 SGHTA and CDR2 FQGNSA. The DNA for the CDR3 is TGTGCCAGCAGTGTTACAGGGGCGTCCTATAATTCACCCCTCCACTTT. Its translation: CASSVTGASYNSPLHF. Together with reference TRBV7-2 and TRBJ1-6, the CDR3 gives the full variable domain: GAGVSQSPSNKVTEKGKDVELRCDPISGHTALYWYRQSLGQGLEFLIYFQGNSAPDKSGLPSDRFSAERTGGSVSTLTIQRTQQEDSAVYLCASSVTGASYNSPLHFGNGTRLTVT.